These 14 T cell receptor beta chains were all obtained from the same sample, sequenced in a study of patients and donors after allogeneic stem cell transplantation. TCRdb analysed the RT-PCR reads with MiXCR anew, one entry per CDR3 protein. The repertoire holds 11,000 or so distinct CDR3 sequences, with around 27% as singletons. Input material: blood, either unsorted or a sorted T cell fraction (not recorded which). The receptors stem from a human donor who was either an allogeneic HSCT recipient or a stem cell or donor lymphocyte infusion donor (not recorded which). It is not recorded whose cells these are; they may come from a transplant donor.

This clonotype came up a few times. V is TRBV5-1 and J is TRBJ1-6; D is undetermined. Looked up from germline, CDR1 is SGHRS and CDR2 is YFSETQ. CDR3 length: 15 residues. The V end was cut by 0 bases, the J end by 7 bases, with 11 bases between. CDR3 nucleotide sequence: TGCGCCAGCAGCTTGGAGCCGACATTAAATTCACCCCTCCACTTT. This sequence encodes CASSLEPTLNSPLHF.

Only a few counts were recorded for this clonotype. The gene calls are TRBV28 and TRBJ1-1; no definite D call. The CDR3 has 13 residues. Trimming cost V 6 bases and J 1 base, with 9 bases left between them. Germline CDR1 reads MDHEN; CDR2 reads SYDVKM. The CDR3, as DNA: TGTGCCAGCAGCCACAACAAGAACACTGAAGCTTTCTTT. This codes for CASSHNKNTEAFF.

The gene calls are TRBV7-9 and TRBJ1-2; possible D gene TRBD1, 6 bases. Germline V gene lookup returns CDR1 SEHNR and CDR2 FQNEAQ (reference sequence). The CDR3 covers 13 residues. Trimming left V 1 base short and J 4 bases short, with 7 bases between. The CDR3 bases are TGTGCCAGCAGCTTAGGGACAGTCTATGGCTACACCTTC. Its translation is CASSLGTVYGYTF.

The gene calls are TRBV5-1 and TRBJ2-4, with 9 nucleotides matching TRBD1. The CDR3 loop spans 16 amino acids. J was trimmed by 0 bases and V by 4 bases; bases with no gene match: 5. Germline assignment: CDR1 SGHRS and CDR2 YFSETQ. DNA of the CDR3: TGCGCCAGCAGCCCCGGGACAGGGCTAGCCAAAAACATTCAGTACTTC. Its protein product is CASSPGTGLAKNIQYF.

CDR3 amino acids: CASSLNSGRPNTGELFF. In DNA, the CDR3 is TGTGCCAGCAGCTTAAATAGCGGGAGGCCGAACACCGGGGAGCTGTTTTTT. V is TRBV7-2 and J is TRBJ2-2; TRBD2 matches at 10 bases. Germline V lookup: CDR1 SGHTA, CDR2 FQGNSA. V was clipped by 2 bases and J by 0 bases; unmatched bases: 3. CDR3 size: 17 residues.

V is TRBV15 and J is TRBJ2-5, with D tentatively TRBD1 (5 bases). Trimming stripped 1 base from V and 1 base from J, with 16 bases between. The CDR3 loop spans 17 amino acids. CDR1 and CDR2 from the germline V gene are LNHNV and YYDKDF (reference sequence). In nucleotides, the CDR3 is TGTGCCACCAGCAGAGGCAACAGGCTTCGCCTCCAAGAGACCCAGTACTTC. It encodes CATSRGNRLRLQETQYF.

This clonotype was detected only a few times. The V call is TRBV5-1, the J call TRBJ2-3; D uncertain. With 0 bases removed from V and 2 bases from J, the gap between germline ends came to 7 bases. The CDR3 extends over 14 amino acids. CDR1 and CDR2 (germline): SGHRS, YFSETQ. The CDR3 sequence is CASSLVASTDTQYF. CDR3 coding DNA: TGCGCCAGCAGCTTGGTGGCTTCCACAGATACGCAGTATTTT.

This chain joins TRBV20-1 and TRBJ2-1; D remains unclear. CDR1 and CDR2 from the germline V gene are DFQATT and SNEGSKA (reference sequence). V was clipped by 1 base and J by 6 bases, with 7 bases between them. The CDR3 has 12 amino acids. CDR3 amino acids: CSARVSANEQFF. As DNA, the CDR3 is TGCAGTGCTAGAGTCTCGGCCAATGAGCAGTTCTTC.

The J gene is TRBJ1-1, the V gene TRBV18; D unresolved. With 2 bases removed from V and 5 bases from J, the gap between germline ends came to 12 bases. This CDR3 has 14 amino acids. CDR1 is KGHSH and CDR2 is LQKENI in the germline V gene. The DNA for the CDR3 is TGTGCCAGCTCACCAGAGAGGACGGCGACTGAAGCTTTCTTT. Amino acids: CASSPERTATEAFF.

The chain uses TRBV18 and TRBJ2-4, with D hard to call. Trimming cost V 3 bases and J 5 bases, with 5 bases left between them. Germline loops: CDR1 KGHSH, CDR2 LQKENI. This CDR3 spans 12 amino acids. In DNA, the CDR3 is TGTGCCAGCTCACCTTCCGAAAACATTCAGTACTTC. Residues: CASSPSENIQYF.

This clonotype counts as medium-sized. This rearrangement joins TRBV27 to TRBJ1-1, with D perhaps TRBD1 (6 bases). CDR1 is MNHEY and CDR2 is SMNVEV in the germline V gene (reference sequence). This CDR3 region has 17 residues. V dropped 3 bases and J dropped 3 bases, with 20 bases sitting between them. Here the CDR3 DNA reads TGTGCCAGCAGTTTTAGGGCGGGGGGCGCAGTGGACACTGAAGCTTTCTTT. It codes for CASSFRAGGAVDTEAFF.

This clonotype occurred many times. The CDR3 sequence is CSVEEAGAEQPQHF. CDR3 nucleotides: TGCAGCGTTGAAGAAGCCGGGGCCGAGCAGCCCCAGCATTTT. V is TRBV29-1 and J is TRBJ1-5; possibly TRBD1 for D (5 bases). V lost 0 bases to trimming and J lost 7 bases, with 13 bases between them. The CDR3 extends over 14 amino acids. From germline, CDR1 is SQVTM and CDR2 ANQGSEA.

The V call is TRBV4-3, the J call TRBJ1-2, with TRBD1 matching over 9 bases. Germline V gene sequence: CDR1 LGHNA, CDR2 YSLEER. The ends lost 3 bases at V and 4 bases at J; junction bases unmatched: 0. The CDR3 spans 13 residues. CDR3 in DNA: TGCGCCAGCAGCCAGACAGGGGGCTATGGCTACACCTTC. This sequence encodes CASSQTGGYGYTF.

The chain couples TRBV13 to TRBJ1-1; no firm D call. The CDR3 runs to 16 residues. Trimming removed 0 bases from V and 6 bases from J, with 17 bases in between. Per germline, CDR1 PRHDT and CDR2 FYEKMQ (reference sequence). The CDR3 nucleotides are TGTGCCAGCAGCTTAGGGGTAGGAAGATTGAGACCTGAAGCTTTCTTT. Protein: CASSLGVGRLRPEAFF.